This TCR beta chain was identified during a study of blood T cell repertoires in COVID-19. Germline V gives CDR1 SGDLS, CDR2 YYNGEE. This CDR3 is built from 16 residues. V shed 4 bases and J 1 base; nucleotides not matched to a gene: 8. Donors of Cohort 3 who recovered were those that had two negative PCRs, clearance, or symptom resolution. Libraries were prepared by immunoSEQ multiplex PCR; TCRdb keeps only in-frame clonotypes and omits some of them. The sample has 300,000 to 400,000 clones, roughly nine tenths seen once. The chain combines TRBV9 with TRBJ2-1; 7 bases align to TRBD1. This TCR derives from a man aged 60-69 years who had recovered from COVID-19. Sequenced input: PBMCs or T cells enriched from blood (not recorded which). The CDR3 sequence: CASSPRLDRSYNEQFF. CDR3 coding DNA: TGTGCCAGCAGCCCGAGGCTGGACAGGTCCTACAATGAGCAGTTCTTC.